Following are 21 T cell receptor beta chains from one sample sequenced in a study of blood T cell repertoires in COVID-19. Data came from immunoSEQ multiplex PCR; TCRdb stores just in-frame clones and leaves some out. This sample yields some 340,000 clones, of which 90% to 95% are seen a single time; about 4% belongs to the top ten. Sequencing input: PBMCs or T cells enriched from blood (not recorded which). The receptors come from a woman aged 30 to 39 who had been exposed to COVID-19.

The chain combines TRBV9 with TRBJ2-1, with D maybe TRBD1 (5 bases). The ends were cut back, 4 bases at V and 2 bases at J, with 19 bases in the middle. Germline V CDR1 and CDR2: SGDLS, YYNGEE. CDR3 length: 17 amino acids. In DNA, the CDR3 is TGTGCCAGCAGCCCCCGAGGTGCTGTGGACACCTACAATGAGCAGTTCTTC. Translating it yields CASSPRGAVDTYNEQFF.

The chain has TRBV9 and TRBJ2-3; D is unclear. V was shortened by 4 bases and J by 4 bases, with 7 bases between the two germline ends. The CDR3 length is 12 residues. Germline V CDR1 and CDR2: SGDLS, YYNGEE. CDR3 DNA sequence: TGTGCCAGCAGCCCTCCTTCAGATACGCAGTATTTT. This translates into CASSPPSDTQYF.

This CDR3 reads CASSEALFTELNTEAFF. CDR3 in DNA: TGTGCCAGCAGTGAAGCGTTGTTTACAGAGTTGAACACTGAAGCTTTCTTT. The rearrangement uses TRBV2 and TRBJ1-1, with D hard to call. CDR1 and CDR2 from the germline V gene are SNHLY and FYNNEI. Trimming left V 0 bases short and J 0 bases short, with 14 bases between. There are 17 residues in the CDR3.

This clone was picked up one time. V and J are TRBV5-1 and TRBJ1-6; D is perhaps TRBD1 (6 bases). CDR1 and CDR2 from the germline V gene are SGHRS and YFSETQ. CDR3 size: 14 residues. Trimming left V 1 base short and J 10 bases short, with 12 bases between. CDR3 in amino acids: CASSLNRVESPLHF. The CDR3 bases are TGCGCCAGCAGCTTGAACAGGGTTGAGTCACCCCTCCACTTT.

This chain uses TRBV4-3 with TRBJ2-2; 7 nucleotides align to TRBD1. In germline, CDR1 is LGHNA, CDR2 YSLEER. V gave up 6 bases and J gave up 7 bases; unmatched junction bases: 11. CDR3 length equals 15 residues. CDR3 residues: CASSYNRGIGGELFF. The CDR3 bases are TGCGCCAGCAGTTATAACAGGGGAATCGGCGGGGAGCTGTTTTTT.

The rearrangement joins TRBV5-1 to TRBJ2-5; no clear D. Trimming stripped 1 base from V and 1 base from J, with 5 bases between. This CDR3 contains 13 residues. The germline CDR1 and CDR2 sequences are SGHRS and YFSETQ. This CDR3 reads CASSLFGQETQYF. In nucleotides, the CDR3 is TGCGCCAGCAGCTTGTTCGGCCAAGAGACCCAGTACTTC.

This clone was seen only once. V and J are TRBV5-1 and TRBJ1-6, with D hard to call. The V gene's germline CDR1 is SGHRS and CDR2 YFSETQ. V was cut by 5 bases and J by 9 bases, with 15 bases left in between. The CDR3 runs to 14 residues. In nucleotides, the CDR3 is TGCGCCAGCAGGCCTCAATTAGAAGCTTCACCCCTCCACTTT. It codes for CASRPQLEASPLHF.

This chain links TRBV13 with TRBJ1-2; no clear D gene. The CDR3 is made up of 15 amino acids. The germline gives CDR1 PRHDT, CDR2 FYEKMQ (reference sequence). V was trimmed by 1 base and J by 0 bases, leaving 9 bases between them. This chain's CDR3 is CASSLELSTNYGYTF. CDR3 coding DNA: TGTGCCAGCAGCTTAGAACTGTCGACTAACTATGGCTACACCTTC.

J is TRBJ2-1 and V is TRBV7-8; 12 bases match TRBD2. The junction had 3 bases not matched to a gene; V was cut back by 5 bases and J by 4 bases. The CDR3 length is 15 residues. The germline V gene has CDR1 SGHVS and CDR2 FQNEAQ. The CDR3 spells CASSLLAGGYNEQFF. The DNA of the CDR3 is TGTGCCAGCAGCCTACTAGCGGGGGGTTACAATGAGCAGTTCTTC. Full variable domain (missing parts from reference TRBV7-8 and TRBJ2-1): GAGVSQSPRYKVAKRGQDVALRCDPISGHVSLFWYQQALGQGPEFLTYFQNEAQLDKSGLPSDRFFAERPEGSVSTLKIQRTQQEDSAVYLCASSLLAGGYNEQFFGPGTRLTVL.

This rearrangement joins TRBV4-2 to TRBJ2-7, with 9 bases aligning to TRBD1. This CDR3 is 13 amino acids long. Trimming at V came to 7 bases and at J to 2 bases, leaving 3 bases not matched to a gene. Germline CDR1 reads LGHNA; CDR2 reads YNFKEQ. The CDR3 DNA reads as TGTGCCAGCACCGGGACAGGGACCTACGAGCAGTACTTC. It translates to CASTGTGTYEQYF.

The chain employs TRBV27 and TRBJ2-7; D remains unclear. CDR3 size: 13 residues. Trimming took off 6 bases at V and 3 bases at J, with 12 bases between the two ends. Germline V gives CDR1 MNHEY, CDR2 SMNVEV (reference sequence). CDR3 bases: TGTGCCAGCAGCCTCGGCCTAGGCTACGAGCAGTACTTC. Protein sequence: CASSLGLGYEQYF.

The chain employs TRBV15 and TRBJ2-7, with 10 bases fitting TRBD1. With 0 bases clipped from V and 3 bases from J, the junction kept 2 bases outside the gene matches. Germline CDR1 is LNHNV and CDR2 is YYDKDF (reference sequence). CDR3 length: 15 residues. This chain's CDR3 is CATSREDRGGYEQYF. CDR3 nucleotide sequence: TGTGCCACCAGCAGAGAGGACAGGGGGGGCTACGAGCAGTACTTC. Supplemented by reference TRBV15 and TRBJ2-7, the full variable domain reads DAMVIQNPRYQVTQFGKPVTLSCSQTLNHNVMYWYQQKSSQAPKLLFHYYDKDFNNEADTPDNFQSRRPNTSFCFLDIRSPGLGDTAMYLCATSREDRGGYEQYFGPGTRLTVT.

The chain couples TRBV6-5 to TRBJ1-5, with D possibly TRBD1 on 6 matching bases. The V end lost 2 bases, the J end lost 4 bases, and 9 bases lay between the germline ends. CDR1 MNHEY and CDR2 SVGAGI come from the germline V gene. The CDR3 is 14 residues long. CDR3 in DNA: TGTGCCAGCAGTTACGACAGGCGGAATCAGCCCCAGCATTTT. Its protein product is CASSYDRRNQPQHF.

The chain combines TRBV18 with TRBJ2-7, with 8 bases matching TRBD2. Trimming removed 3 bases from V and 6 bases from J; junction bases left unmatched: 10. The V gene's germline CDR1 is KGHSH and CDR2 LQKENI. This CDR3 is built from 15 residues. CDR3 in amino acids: CASSPPGTRSLEQYF. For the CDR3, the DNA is TGTGCCAGCTCACCTCCCGGGACTAGGTCCCTCGAGCAGTACTTC.

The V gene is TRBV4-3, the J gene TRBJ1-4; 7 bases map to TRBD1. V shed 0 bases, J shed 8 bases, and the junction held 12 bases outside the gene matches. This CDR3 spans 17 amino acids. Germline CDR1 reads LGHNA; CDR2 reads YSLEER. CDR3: CASSQEGRRGVWEKLFF. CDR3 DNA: TGCGCCAGCAGCCAAGAGGGCCGCAGGGGGGTTTGGGAAAAACTGTTTTTT.

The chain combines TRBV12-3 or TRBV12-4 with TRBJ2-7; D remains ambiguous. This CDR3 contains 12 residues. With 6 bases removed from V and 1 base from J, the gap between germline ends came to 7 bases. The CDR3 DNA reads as TGTGCCAGCAGCCGCGGATCCTACGAGCAGTACTTC. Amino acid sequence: CASSRGSYEQYF.

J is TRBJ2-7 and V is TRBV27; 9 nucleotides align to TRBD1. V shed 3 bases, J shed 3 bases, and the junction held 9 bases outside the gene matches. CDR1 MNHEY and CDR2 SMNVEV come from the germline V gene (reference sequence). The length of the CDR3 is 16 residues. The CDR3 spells CASSLVSGQGNYEQYF. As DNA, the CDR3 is TGTGCCAGCAGTTTGGTCTCCGGACAGGGGAACTACGAGCAGTACTTC.

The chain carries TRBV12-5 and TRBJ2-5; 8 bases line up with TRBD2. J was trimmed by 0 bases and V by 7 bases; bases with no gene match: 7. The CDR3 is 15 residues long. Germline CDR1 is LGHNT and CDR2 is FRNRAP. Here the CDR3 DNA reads TGTGCTAGTGCGGGGGGGCCCTTGTACCAAGAGACCCAGTACTTC. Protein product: CASAGGPLYQETQYF. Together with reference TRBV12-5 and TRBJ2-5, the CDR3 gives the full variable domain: DARVTQTPRHKVTEMGQEVTMRCQPILGHNTVFWYRQTMMQGLELLAYFRNRAPLDDSGMPKDRFSAEMPDATLATLKIQPSEPRDSAVYFCASAGGPLYQETQYFGPGTRLLVL.

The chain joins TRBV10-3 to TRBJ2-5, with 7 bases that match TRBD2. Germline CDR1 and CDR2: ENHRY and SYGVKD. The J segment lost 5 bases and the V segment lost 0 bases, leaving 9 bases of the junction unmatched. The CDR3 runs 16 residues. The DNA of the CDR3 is TGTGCCATCAGTGAGTCGACGGCGGGGGACGGGGAGACCCAGTACTTC. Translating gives CAISESTAGDGETQYF.

CDR3 loop: CASTPLSGTDTQYF. In DNA, the CDR3 is TGTGCCAGCACCCCACTATCCGGGACAGATACGCAGTATTTT. The rearrangement uses TRBV5-4 and TRBJ2-3; D unclear. Germline assignment: CDR1 SGHNT and CDR2 YYREEE (reference sequence). Deletions cut 6 bases from V and 3 bases from J, with 14 bases between. The CDR3 is 14 amino acids. The whole variable domain, filled in from reference TRBV5-4 and TRBJ2-3, reads ETGVTQSPTHLIKTRGQQVTLRCSSQSGHNTVSWYQQALGQGPQFIFQYYREEENGRGNFPPRFSGLQFPNYSSELNVNALELDDSALYLCASTPLSGTDTQYFGPGTRLTVL.

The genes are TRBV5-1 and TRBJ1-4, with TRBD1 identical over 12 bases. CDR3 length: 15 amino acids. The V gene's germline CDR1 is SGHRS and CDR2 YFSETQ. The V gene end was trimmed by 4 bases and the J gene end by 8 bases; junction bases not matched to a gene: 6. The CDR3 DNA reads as TGCGCCAGCAGCGACCCCGGGACAGGGGGCGAAAAACTGTTTTTT. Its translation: CASSDPGTGGEKLFF.